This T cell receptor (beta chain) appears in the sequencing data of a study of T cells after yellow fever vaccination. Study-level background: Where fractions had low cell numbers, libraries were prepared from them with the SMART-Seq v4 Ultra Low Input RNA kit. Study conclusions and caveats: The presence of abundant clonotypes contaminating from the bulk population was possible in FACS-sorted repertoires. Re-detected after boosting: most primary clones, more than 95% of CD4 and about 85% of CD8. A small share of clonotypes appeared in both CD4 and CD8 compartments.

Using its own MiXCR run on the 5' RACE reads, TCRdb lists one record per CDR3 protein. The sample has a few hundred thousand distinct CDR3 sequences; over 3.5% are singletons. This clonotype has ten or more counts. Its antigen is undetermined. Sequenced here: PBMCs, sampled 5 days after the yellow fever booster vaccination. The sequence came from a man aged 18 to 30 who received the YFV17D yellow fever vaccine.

CDR3 loop: CASSLGAGGSEETQYF. CDR3 DNA sequence: TGCGCCAGCAGCTTGGGAGCGGGGGGGTCGGAAGAGACCCAGTACTTC. The chain combines TRBV5-1 with TRBJ2-5; 10 bases line up with TRBD2. With V trimmed by 0 bases and J by 3 bases, 5 bases remained unmatched. The germline V gene has CDR1 SGHRS and CDR2 YFSETQ. The CDR3 length is 16 residues.